The 3 T cell receptor beta chains in this list originate from one sample, sequenced in a study of lymphopenia after photon versus proton radiotherapy. The method was immunoSEQ multiplex PCR; TCRdb's version includes in-frame clones alone and lacks a portion of them. The table shows 30,000 to 35,000 clones, with 80% to 90% occurring only once. Sequenced material: peripheral blood, taken from a patient treated with proton-based radiotherapy. Receptors were obtained from an older woman with pancreatic cancer. Some clones in this sample may be carry-over from other donors' samples.

This clone has a single count. V gene TRBV4-3 combines with J gene TRBJ1-2; D is undetermined. Trimming took off 0 bases at V and 0 bases at J, with 8 bases between the two ends. The CDR3 spans 15 residues. Germline V gene sequence: CDR1 LGHNA, CDR2 YSLEER. In nucleotides, the CDR3 is TGCGCCAGCAGCCAAGATTGGTCGCCTAACTATGGCTACACCTTC. The encoded protein is CASSQDWSPNYGYTF.

This chain joins TRBV18 and TRBJ1-3; D perhaps matches TRBD1 (6 bases). From germline, CDR1 is KGHSH and CDR2 LQKENI. The CDR3 is 15 amino acids. Trimming took off 4 bases at V and 0 bases at J, with 10 bases between the two ends. DNA of the CDR3: TGTGCCAGCTCACTTGACAGGCCCTCTGGAAACACCATATATTTT. Its protein product is CASSLDRPSGNTIYF.

This chain connects TRBV5-1 to TRBJ2-2, with 11 nucleotides matching TRBD2. Germline V gene data show CDR1 as SGHRS and CDR2 as YFSETQ. There are 16 residues in the CDR3. The V and J ends lost 3 bases and 5 bases, in that order; junction bases with no gene match: 6. CDR3 DNA: TGCGCCAGCAGCTCTCTAGCGGGAGGTGGGACCGGGGAGCTGTTTTTT. It yields the protein CASSSLAGGGTGELFF. Full variable domain (remainder filled in from reference TRBV5-1 and TRBJ2-2): KAGVTQTPRYLIKTRGQQVTLSCSPISGHRSVSWYQQTPGQGLQFLFEYFSETQRNKGNFPGRFSGRQFSNSRSEMNVSTLELGDSALYLCASSSLAGGGTGELFFGEGSRLTVL.